The following is a TCR beta chain sequence with its context. Its antigen is as yet unknown. These data belong to a study of cytomegalovirus exposure and HLA in healthy donors. Study-wide results and limits: Among the CMV-associated chains, three were confirmed in vitro as specific for CMV antigens. In a later analysis, about 17,000 TCR beta sequences were associated with HLA alleles at 0.05 false discovery rate.

13 Jbeta primers and 60 Vbeta primers were used for the PCR. Generated by immunoSEQ multiplex PCR, the TCRdb table keeps only in-frame clones and is missing some. This sample has some 130,000 clones, with around 72% found just once. It was healthy bone marrow donors who served as donors. Germline CDR1 is MNHEY and CDR2 is SVGAGI. The length of the CDR3 is 14 residues. V lost 7 bases to trimming and J lost 2 bases, with 13 bases between them. The sequence derives from a woman younger than 35 in good health and CMV-seronegative. Sequenced material: PBMCs. The chain is built from TRBV6-5 and TRBJ2-3; unclear D gene. The CDR3: CASTRGSFTDTQYF. CDR3 DNA sequence: TGTGCCAGCACCAGAGGTTCTTTCACAGATACGCAGTATTTT.